Below, 2 T cell receptor beta chains from the same sample are listed, as sequenced in a study of blood T cell repertoires in COVID-19. Libraries were prepared by immunoSEQ multiplex PCR; TCRdb keeps only in-frame clonotypes and omits some of them. There are 280,000 or so clones in the sample; around nine tenths occur only once, and 6% to 7% lies in the top ten. The sample consisted of PBMCs or T cells enriched from blood (not recorded which). The receptors come from a woman in her thirties or forties who had recovered from COVID-19.

This chain uses TRBV7-2 with TRBJ2-1, with 14 bases matching TRBD2. Losses at the gene ends were 1 base for V and 2 bases for J; bases not matched to a gene: 4. Germline V gene lookup returns CDR1 SGHTA and CDR2 FQGNSA. The CDR3 covers 18 residues. CDR3: CASSLGGTSGRTYNEQFF. CDR3 DNA sequence: TGTGCCAGCAGCTTAGGCGGGACTAGCGGGAGAACCTACAATGAGCAGTTCTTC. The full variable domain, completed using reference TRBV7-2 and TRBJ2-1, is GAGVSQSPSNKVTEKGKDVELRCDPISGHTALYWYRQSLGQGLEFLIYFQGNSAPDKSGLPSDRFSAERTGGSVSTLTIQRTQQEDSAVYLCASSLGGTSGRTYNEQFFGPGTRLTVL.

The chain combines TRBV19 with TRBJ1-3; unclear D gene. Germline values: CDR1 LNHDA, CDR2 SQIVND (reference sequence). This CDR3 has 14 residues. V lost 4 bases and J 0 bases, leaving 7 bases between the germline ends. The CDR3 DNA reads TGTGCCAGTAGTACTGTGAGCTCTGGAAACACCATATATTTT. Amino acids: CASSTVSSGNTIYF.